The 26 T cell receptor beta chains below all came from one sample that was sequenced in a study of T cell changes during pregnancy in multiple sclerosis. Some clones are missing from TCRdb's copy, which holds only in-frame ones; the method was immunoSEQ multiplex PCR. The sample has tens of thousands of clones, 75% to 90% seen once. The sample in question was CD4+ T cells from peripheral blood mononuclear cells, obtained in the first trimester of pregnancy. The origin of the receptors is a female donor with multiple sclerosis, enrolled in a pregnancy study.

CDR3 sequence reads: CASSIAAGTTDTQYF. For the CDR3, the DNA is TGTGCCAGTAGTATAGCGGCGGGAACCACAGATACGCAGTATTTT. The J gene is TRBJ2-3, the V gene TRBV19, with TRBD2 as a possible D gene (6 bases). Per the germline V gene, CDR1 is LNHDA and CDR2 is SQIVND (reference sequence). V was clipped by 1 base and J by 2 bases, with 10 bases between them. The CDR3 is 15 residues long.

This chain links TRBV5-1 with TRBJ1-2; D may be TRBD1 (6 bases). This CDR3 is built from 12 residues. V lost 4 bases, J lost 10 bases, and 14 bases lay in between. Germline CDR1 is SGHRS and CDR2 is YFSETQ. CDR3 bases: TGCGCCAGCAGCCGTAGCTCAGGGGTCTACACCTTC. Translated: CASSRSSGVYTF.

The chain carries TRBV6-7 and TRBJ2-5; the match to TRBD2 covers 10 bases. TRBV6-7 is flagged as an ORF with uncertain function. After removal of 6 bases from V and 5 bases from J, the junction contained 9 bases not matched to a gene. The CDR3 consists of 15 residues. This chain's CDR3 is CASRPLAGVGETQYF. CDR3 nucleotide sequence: TGTGCCAGCAGGCCCCTAGCGGGGGTGGGGGAGACCCAGTACTTC.

CDR3 protein: CASTPSRATYEQYF. The CDR3 DNA follows: TGTGCCAGCACTCCATCTAGAGCTACCTACGAGCAGTACTTC. This chain connects TRBV28 to TRBJ2-7; no clear D gene. CDR1 is MDHEN and CDR2 is SYDVKM in the germline V gene. Trimming cost V 7 bases and J 2 bases, with 15 bases left between them. The CDR3 sequence is 14 residues long.

In DNA, the CDR3 is TGTGCCAGCAGCTTTCGGGGCACCATATATTTT. Translated, it gives CASSFRGTIYF. This rearrangement joins TRBV7-9 to TRBJ1-3; D unclear. The CDR3 runs 11 residues. Germline V CDR1 and CDR2: SEHNR, FQNEAQ (reference sequence). The germline V and J ends were trimmed by 3 bases and 9 bases, with 6 bases remaining between them.

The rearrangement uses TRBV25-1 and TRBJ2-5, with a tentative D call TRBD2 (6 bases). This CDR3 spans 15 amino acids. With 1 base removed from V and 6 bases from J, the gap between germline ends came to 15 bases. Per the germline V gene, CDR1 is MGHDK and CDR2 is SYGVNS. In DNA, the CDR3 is TGTGCCAGCAGTGAATTTAGCTCGGCGGGGAAGACCCAGTACTTC. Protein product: CASSEFSSAGKTQYF.

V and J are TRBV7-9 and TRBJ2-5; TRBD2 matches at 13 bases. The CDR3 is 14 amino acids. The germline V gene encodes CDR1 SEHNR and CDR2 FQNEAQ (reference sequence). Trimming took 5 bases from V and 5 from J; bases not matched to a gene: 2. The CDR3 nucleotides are TGTGCCAGCAGCCCGGGACTAGCGGGGGAGACCCAGTACTTC. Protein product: CASSPGLAGETQYF.

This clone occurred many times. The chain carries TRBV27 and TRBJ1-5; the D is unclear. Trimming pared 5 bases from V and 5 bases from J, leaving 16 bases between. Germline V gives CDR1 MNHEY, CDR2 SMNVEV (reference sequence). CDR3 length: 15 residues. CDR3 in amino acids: CASSAHSGGYQPQHF. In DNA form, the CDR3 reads TGTGCCAGCAGTGCGCACTCCGGAGGGTATCAGCCCCAGCATTTT.

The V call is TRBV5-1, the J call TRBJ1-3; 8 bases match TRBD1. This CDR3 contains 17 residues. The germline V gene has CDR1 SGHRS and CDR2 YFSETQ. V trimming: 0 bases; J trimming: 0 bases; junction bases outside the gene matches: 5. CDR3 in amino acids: CASSLGTGLLSGNTIYF. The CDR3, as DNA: TGCGCCAGCAGCTTGGGGACAGGGCTACTCTCTGGAAACACCATATATTTT.

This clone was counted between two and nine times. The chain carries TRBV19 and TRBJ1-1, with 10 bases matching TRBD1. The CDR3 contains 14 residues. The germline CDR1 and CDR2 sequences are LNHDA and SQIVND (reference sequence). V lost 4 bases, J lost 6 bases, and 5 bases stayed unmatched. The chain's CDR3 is CASSKGQGIAEAFF. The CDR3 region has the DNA TGTGCCAGTAGTAAGGGACAGGGGATCGCTGAAGCTTTCTTT.

Here the CDR3 DNA reads TGCGCCAGCAGGGTACAGGGGGCAGAGTATGGCTACACCTTC. Protein: CASRVQGAEYGYTF. J is TRBJ1-2 and V is TRBV4-1; 9 bases fit TRBD1. Looked up from germline, CDR1 is MGHRA and CDR2 is YSYEKL. This CDR3 is 14 amino acids long. V shed 6 bases and J 5 bases; nucleotides not matched to a gene: 7.

CDR3 in DNA: TGTGCCAGCTCACCGGACAGGGGGCTCTCACCCCTCCACTTT. It encodes CASSPDRGLSPLHF. The chain employs TRBV18 and TRBJ1-6; TRBD1 matches at 11 bases. CDR3 length equals 14 residues. After removal of 3 bases from V and 10 bases from J, the junction contained 2 bases not matched to a gene. The germline V gene encodes CDR1 KGHSH and CDR2 LQKENI. Together with reference TRBV18 and TRBJ1-6, the CDR3 gives the full variable domain: NAGVMQNPRHLVRRRGQEARLRCSPMKGHSHVYWYRQLPEEGLKFMVYLQKENIIDESGMPKERFSAEFPKEGPSILRIQQVVRGDSAAYFCASSPDRGLSPLHFGNGTRLTVT.

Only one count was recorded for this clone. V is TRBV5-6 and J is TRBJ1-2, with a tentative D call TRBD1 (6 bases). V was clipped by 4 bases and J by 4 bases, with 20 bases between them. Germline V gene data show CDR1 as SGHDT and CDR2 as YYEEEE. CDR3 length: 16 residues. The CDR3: CASSPLGGALVYGYTF. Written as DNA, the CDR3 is TGTGCCAGCAGCCCGTTGGGGGGGGCCCTAGTCTATGGCTACACCTTC.

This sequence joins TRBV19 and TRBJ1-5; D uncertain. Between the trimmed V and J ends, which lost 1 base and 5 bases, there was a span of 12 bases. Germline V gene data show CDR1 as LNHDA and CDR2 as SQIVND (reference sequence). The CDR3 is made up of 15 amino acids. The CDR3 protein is CASSIVREGYQPQHF. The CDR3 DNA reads TGTGCCAGTAGTATAGTTCGTGAGGGATATCAGCCCCAGCATTTT.

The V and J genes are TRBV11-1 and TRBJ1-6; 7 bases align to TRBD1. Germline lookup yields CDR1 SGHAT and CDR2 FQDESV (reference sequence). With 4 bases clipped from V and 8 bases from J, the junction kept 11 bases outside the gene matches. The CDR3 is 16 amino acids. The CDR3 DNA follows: TGTGCCAGCAGCTCCAACCCGACAGGGTTAGATTCACCCCTCCACTTT. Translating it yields CASSSNPTGLDSPLHF.

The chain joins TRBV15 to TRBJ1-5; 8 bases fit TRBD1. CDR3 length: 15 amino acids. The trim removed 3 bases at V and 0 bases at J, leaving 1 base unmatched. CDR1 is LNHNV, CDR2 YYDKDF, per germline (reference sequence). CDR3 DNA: TGTGCCACCAGCAGTGGACAGGGTAGCAATCAGCCCCAGCATTTT. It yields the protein CATSSGQGSNQPQHF.

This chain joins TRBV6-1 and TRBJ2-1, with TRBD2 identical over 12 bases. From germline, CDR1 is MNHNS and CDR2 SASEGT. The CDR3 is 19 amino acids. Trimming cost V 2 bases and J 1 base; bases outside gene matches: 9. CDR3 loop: CASSERLAGGGPSYNEQFF. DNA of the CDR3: TGTGCCAGCAGTGAACGGCTAGCGGGAGGGGGACCTTCCTACAATGAGCAGTTCTTC.

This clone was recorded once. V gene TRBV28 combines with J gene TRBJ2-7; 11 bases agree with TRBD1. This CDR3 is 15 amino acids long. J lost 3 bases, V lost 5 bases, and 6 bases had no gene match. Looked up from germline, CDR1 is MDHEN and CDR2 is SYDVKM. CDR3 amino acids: CASSDAGTGGYEQYF. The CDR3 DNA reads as TGTGCCAGCAGTGACGCCGGGACAGGGGGCTACGAGCAGTACTTC.

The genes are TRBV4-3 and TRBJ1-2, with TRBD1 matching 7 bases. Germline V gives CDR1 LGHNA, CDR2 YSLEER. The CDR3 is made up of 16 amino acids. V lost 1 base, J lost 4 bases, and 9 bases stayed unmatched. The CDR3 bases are TGCGCCAGCAGCCAAGGGAAGACAGGGTTGGTCTATGGCTACACCTTC. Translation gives CASSQGKTGLVYGYTF.

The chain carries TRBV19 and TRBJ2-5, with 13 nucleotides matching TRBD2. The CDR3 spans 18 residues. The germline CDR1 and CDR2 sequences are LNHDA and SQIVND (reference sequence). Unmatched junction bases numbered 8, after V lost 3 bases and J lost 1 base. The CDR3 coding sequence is TGTGCCAGTAGTATTCGGACTAGCGGGGGTAAGGTCCAAGAGACCCAGTACTTC. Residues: CASSIRTSGGKVQETQYF.

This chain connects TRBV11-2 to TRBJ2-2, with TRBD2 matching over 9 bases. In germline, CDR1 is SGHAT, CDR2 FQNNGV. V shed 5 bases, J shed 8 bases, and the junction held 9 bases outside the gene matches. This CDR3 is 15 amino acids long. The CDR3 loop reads CASSTQASGAGELFF. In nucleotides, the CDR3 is TGTGCCAGCAGCACTCAAGCTAGCGGGGCTGGGGAGCTGTTTTTT.

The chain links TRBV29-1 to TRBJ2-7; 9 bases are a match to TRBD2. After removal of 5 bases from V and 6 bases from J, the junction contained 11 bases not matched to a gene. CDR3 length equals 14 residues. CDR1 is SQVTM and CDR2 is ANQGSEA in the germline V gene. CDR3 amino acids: CSVSKRLADSEQYF. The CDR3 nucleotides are TGCAGCGTTTCTAAGAGACTAGCGGATTCCGAGCAGTACTTC.

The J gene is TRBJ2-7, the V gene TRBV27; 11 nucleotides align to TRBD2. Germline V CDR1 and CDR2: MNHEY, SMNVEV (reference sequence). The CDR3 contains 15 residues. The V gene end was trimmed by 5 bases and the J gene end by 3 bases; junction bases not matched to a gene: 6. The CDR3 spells CASSPLTSGIYEQYF. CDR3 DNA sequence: TGTGCCAGCAGTCCCTTGACTAGCGGGATCTACGAGCAGTACTTC.

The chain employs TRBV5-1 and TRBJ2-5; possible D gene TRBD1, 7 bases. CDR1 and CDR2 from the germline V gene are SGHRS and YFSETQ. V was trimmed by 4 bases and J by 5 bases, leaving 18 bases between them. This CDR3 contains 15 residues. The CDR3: CASSQGGLGVETQYF. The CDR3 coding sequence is TGCGCCAGCAGCCAGGGGGGCCTCGGGGTGGAGACCCAGTACTTC.

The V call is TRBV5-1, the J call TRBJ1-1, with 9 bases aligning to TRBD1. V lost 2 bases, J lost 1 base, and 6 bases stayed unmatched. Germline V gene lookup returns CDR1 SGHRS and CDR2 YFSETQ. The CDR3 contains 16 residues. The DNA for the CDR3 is TGCGCCAGCAGCTTTGGGGACAGGGAGGGGAACACTGAAGCTTTCTTT. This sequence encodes CASSFGDREGNTEAFF.

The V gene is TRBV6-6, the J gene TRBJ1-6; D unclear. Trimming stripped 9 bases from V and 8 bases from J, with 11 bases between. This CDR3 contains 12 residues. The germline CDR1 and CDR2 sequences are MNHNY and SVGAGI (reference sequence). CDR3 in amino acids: CASSRRDSPLHF. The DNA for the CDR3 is TGTGCCAGTTCCCGGAGGGATTCACCCCTCCACTTT.